The present entry profiles one TCR beta chain with its context. The target antigen is unknown. The sample is drawn from a study of cytomegalovirus exposure and HLA in healthy donors. In the PCR, 60 Vbeta and 13 Jbeta primers were used. Measured with immunoSEQ multiplex PCR; TCRdb has only the in-frame clones, and not every one. The repertoire includes over 150,000 clones, about four fifths of them detected once, and approximately 1.5% sits in the top ten. The J segment lost 6 bases and the V segment lost 7 bases, leaving 13 bases of the junction unmatched. The germline CDR1 and CDR2 sequences are SGDLS and YYNGEE. The CDR3 consists of 15 residues. Study observations and caveats: Most TCR sequences proved rare, with some public TCRs found in many donors. With high specificity and sensitivity, the classifier reportedly diagnosed cytomegalovirus status.

The sample consisted of PBMCs. The sequence derives from a girl aged 5 to 17 in good health and CMV-seropositive. The chain employs TRBV9 and TRBJ2-3; 8 bases agree with TRBD1. The CDR3 region has the DNA TGTGCCAGCTCTCCGGGAGCAGGGGGCTGGGATACGCAGTATTTT. Protein sequence: CASSPGAGGWDTQYF.